A single sample is the source of the 18 T cell receptor beta chains below, sequenced in a study of technical replicates of blood from several donors. Method: immunoSEQ multiplex PCR; TCRdb's copy keeps in-frame clones and lacks some. The repertoire holds more than 65,000 clones, with over 90% as singletons. Material for sequencing was T cells isolated from PBMCs. All receptors come from a human donor in good health.

This clone was counted a few times. V and J are TRBV4-2 and TRBJ2-1; TRBD2 matches 9 bases. Germline V CDR1 and CDR2: LGHNA, YNFKEQ. CDR3 length: 15 residues. V gave up 1 base and J gave up 6 bases; unmatched junction bases: 4. This CDR3 is CASSQGLADLNEQFF. Written as DNA, the CDR3 is TGTGCCAGCAGCCAAGGACTAGCGGATCTCAATGAGCAGTTCTTC.

The chain couples TRBV5-1 to TRBJ2-3; no reliable D call. Deletions cut 1 base from V and 4 bases from J, with 4 bases between. Germline loops: CDR1 SGHRS, CDR2 YFSETQ. There are 12 residues in the CDR3. The CDR3 bases are TGCGCCAGCAGCTTGCTCGCAGATACGCAGTATTTT. Its translation is CASSLLADTQYF.

This chain joins TRBV7-9 and TRBJ2-1, with 8 bases lining up with TRBD2. The CDR3 length is 16 residues. The germline gives CDR1 SEHNR, CDR2 FQNEAQ (reference sequence). V was pared by 4 bases and J by 5 bases, with 10 bases of the junction left unmatched. CDR3 DNA: TGTGCCAGCAGCTCCCCTACCGGGAGGGCGGACAATGAGCAGTTCTTC. As protein: CASSSPTGRADNEQFF.

The chain combines TRBV4-1 with TRBJ1-2; no firm D call. Germline CDR1 reads MGHRA; CDR2 reads YSYEKL. Trimming shortened V by 0 bases and J by 4 bases, and 12 bases separated the two germline ends. This CDR3 contains 15 residues. The CDR3 sequence: CASSQDLEVGYGYTF. The CDR3 bases are TGCGCCAGCAGCCAAGATTTAGAGGTAGGCTATGGCTACACCTTC.

This clone appeared once. This rearrangement joins TRBV30 to TRBJ1-1; 7 bases map to TRBD1. The trim removed 4 bases at V and 3 bases at J, leaving 5 bases unmatched. The CDR3 sequence is 13 residues long. Per germline, CDR1 GTSNPN and CDR2 SVGIG (reference sequence). This CDR3 reads CAWTSQGDTEAFF. CDR3 coding DNA: TGTGCCTGGACCTCCCAGGGGGACACTGAAGCTTTCTTT. The whole variable domain, remainder taken from reference TRBV30 and TRBJ1-1, is SQTIHQWPATLVQPVGSPLSLECTVEGTSNPNLYWYRQAAGRGLQLLFYSVGIGQISSEVPQNLSASRPQDRQFILSSKKLLLSDSGFYLCAWTSQGDTEAFFGQGTRLTVV.

The V and J genes are TRBV12-5 and TRBJ1-1; tentatively, D is TRBD1 (5 bases). V lost 2 bases and J lost 12, with 10 bases in between. Germline-derived CDR1 and CDR2 are LGHNT and FRNRAP. This CDR3 spans 11 amino acids. Here the CDR3 DNA reads TGTGCTAGTGGTTTGCCAGGGATCTCTTTCTTT. Protein product: CASGLPGISFF.

The genes are TRBV9 and TRBJ2-7; possible D gene TRBD2, 6 bases. Trimming left V 4 bases short and J 3 bases short, with 11 bases between. The CDR3 runs 13 residues. The germline V gene encodes CDR1 SGDLS and CDR2 YYNGEE. CDR3 residues: CASSQGDFYEQYF. The CDR3 DNA sequence: TGTGCCAGCAGCCAAGGGGACTTCTACGAGCAGTACTTC.

V gene TRBV25-1 combines with J gene TRBJ2-1; 12 bases match TRBD2. After removal of 3 bases from V and 5 bases from J, the junction contained 2 bases not matched to a gene. CDR1 and CDR2 (germline): MGHDK, SYGVNS. This CDR3 comprises 15 residues. The CDR3 sequence is CASSEGLAGNNEQFF. CDR3 in DNA: TGTGCCAGCAGTGAGGGACTAGCGGGTAACAATGAGCAGTTCTTC. Variable domain in full (rest from reference TRBV25-1 and TRBJ2-1): EADIYQTPRYLVIGTGKKITLECSQTMGHDKMYWYQQDPGMELHLIHYSYGVNSTEKGDLSSESTVSRIRTEHFPLTLESARPSHTSQYLCASSEGLAGNNEQFFGPGTRLTVL.

V gene TRBV9 combines with J gene TRBJ1-1, with D perhaps TRBD1 (5 bases). V was clipped by 5 bases and J by 1 base, with 12 bases between them. Germline V gene lookup returns CDR1 SGDLS and CDR2 YYNGEE. The CDR3 is 14 residues long. The CDR3 here is CASRGGGRNTEAFF. DNA of the CDR3: TGTGCCAGCAGGGGGGGAGGACGGAACACTGAAGCTTTCTTT.

V gene TRBV29-1 combines with J gene TRBJ1-1; D may be TRBD1 (6 bases). Trimming removed 3 bases from V and 1 base from J, with 12 bases in between. This CDR3 spans 14 amino acids. The V gene's germline CDR1 is SQVTM and CDR2 ANQGSEA. The CDR3 here is CSVEGHLGNTEAFF. The CDR3 bases are TGCAGCGTTGAGGGACATCTCGGGAACACTGAAGCTTTCTTT.

The chain employs TRBV2 and TRBJ2-2; 10 bases align to TRBD1. This CDR3 has 15 amino acids. Germline V CDR1 and CDR2: SNHLY, FYNNEI. Trimming cost V 8 bases and J 7 bases; bases outside gene matches: 10. CDR3 coding DNA: TGTGCCAGCTCCCTGGGACAGGGGATAGTCGGGGAGCTGTTTTTT. It specifies CASSLGQGIVGELFF.

J is TRBJ2-7 and V is TRBV2; the match to TRBD2 covers 13 bases. The CDR3 covers 19 residues. Germline CDR1 reads SNHLY; CDR2 reads FYNNEI. V was pared by 3 bases and J by 1 base, with 12 bases of the junction left unmatched. CDR3 loop: CASSESGTSGATISYEQYF. The CDR3 region has the DNA TGTGCCAGCAGTGAGTCCGGGACTAGCGGGGCAACTATTTCCTACGAGCAGTACTTC.

The chain has TRBV6-6 and TRBJ1-2; D uncertain. V was clipped by 2 bases and J by 6 bases, with 7 bases between them. The CDR3 consists of 12 residues. Looked up from germline, CDR1 is MNHNY and CDR2 is SVGAGI (reference sequence). CDR3 sequence reads: CASSYDRDGYTF. The CDR3 region has the DNA TGTGCCAGCAGTTACGACCGGGATGGCTACACCTTC.

The rearrangement links TRBV19 to TRBJ1-5, with TRBD1 matching 7 bases. The CDR3 spans 17 residues. Trimming cost V 1 base and J 0 bases; bases outside gene matches: 6. The germline V gene encodes CDR1 LNHDA and CDR2 SQIVND (reference sequence). The CDR3 bases are TGTGCCAGTAGTATAGTAACAGGGGCTCTTAGCAATCAGCCCCAGCATTTT. Translated, it gives CASSIVTGALSNQPQHF.

CDR3 in amino acids: CASSLGQGSGYTF. The CDR3 DNA sequence: TGTGCCAGCAGCTTAGGACAGGGGTCTGGCTACACCTTC. This chain connects TRBV5-4 to TRBJ1-2; 9 nucleotides agree with TRBD1. Germline V CDR1 and CDR2: SGHNT, YYREEE (reference sequence). CDR3 length: 13 amino acids. Trimming removed 2 bases from V and 7 bases from J; junction bases left unmatched: 3.

The gene calls are TRBV28 and TRBJ2-7, with TRBD1 matching over 7 bases. The CDR3 totals 15 residues. The germline gives CDR1 MDHEN, CDR2 SYDVKM. The J segment lost 2 bases and the V segment lost 5 bases, leaving 9 bases of the junction unmatched. This chain's CDR3 is CASSLDRDPTYEQYF. The DNA for the CDR3 is TGTGCCAGCAGTCTCGACAGGGACCCCACCTACGAGCAGTACTTC.

This chain joins TRBV9 and TRBJ2-2; D is uncertain. CDR1 and CDR2 (germline): SGDLS, YYNGEE. V dropped 0 bases and J dropped 0 bases, with 15 bases sitting between them. CDR3 size: 18 residues. The CDR3 nucleotides are TGTGCCAGCAGCGTAGGCGTCCGGTATTATACGAACACCGGGGAGCTGTTTTTT. Translation gives CASSVGVRYYTNTGELFF.

This chain connects TRBV13 to TRBJ1-5; a possible D gene is TRBD1 (6 bases). This CDR3 is built from 17 residues. CDR1 PRHDT and CDR2 FYEKMQ come from the germline V gene (reference sequence). Trimming cost V 2 bases and J 3 bases, with 17 bases left between them. CDR3 in DNA: TGTGCCAGCAGCTTATCGCGGGTGGGGGCCTACAATCAGCCCCAGCATTTT. The encoded protein is CASSLSRVGAYNQPQHF.